Presented here are 19 T cell receptor beta chains from one specimen sequenced in a study of blood T cell repertoires in COVID-19. Method: immunoSEQ multiplex PCR; TCRdb's copy keeps in-frame clones and lacks some. The sample holds about 300,000 clones, more than 70% seen once. Sample: peripheral blood. These TCRs come from a woman between 45 and 60 years old with acute or convalescent COVID-19.

V and J are TRBV5-1 and TRBJ1-2, with 11 bases fitting TRBD1. Germline V gene data show CDR1 as SGHRS and CDR2 as YFSETQ. Trimming removed 1 base from V and 4 bases from J; junction bases left unmatched: 12. The CDR3 has 18 residues. The CDR3 protein is CASSLWSSGTGGVYGYTF. Here the CDR3 DNA reads TGCGCCAGCAGCTTGTGGTCCTCCGGGACAGGGGGTGTCTATGGCTACACCTTC.

The chain joins TRBV28 to TRBJ1-1; 7 bases agree with TRBD1. The CDR3 runs to 16 residues. J was trimmed by 8 bases and V by 4 bases; bases with no gene match: 16. Germline V CDR1 and CDR2: MDHEN, SYDVKM. CDR3 loop: CASSSHPGQPRPEAFF. The CDR3 nucleotides are TGTGCCAGCAGTTCACACCCGGGACAGCCTCGCCCGGAAGCTTTCTTT. Full variable domain (missing parts from reference TRBV28 and TRBJ1-1): DVKVTQSSRYLVKRTGEKVFLECVQDMDHENMFWYRQDPGLGLRLIYFSYDVKMKEKGDIPEGYSVSREKKERFSLILESASTNQTSMYLCASSSHPGQPRPEAFFGQGTRLTVV.

This chain joins TRBV23-1 and TRBJ2-3, with 7 bases lining up with TRBD1. TRBV23-1 is treated as an ORF (open reading frame) with a function not yet certain. The CDR3 totals 15 residues. J lost 7 bases, V lost 4 bases, and 11 bases had no gene match. CDR3 nucleotides: TGCGCCAGCAGTCCTACCGGGACAGAACGTAATACGCAGTATTTT. This encodes CASSPTGTERNTQYF.

The chain links TRBV4-2 to TRBJ1-4; TRBD1 matches at 8 bases. The CDR3 runs to 17 residues. Looked up from germline, CDR1 is LGHNA and CDR2 is YNFKEQ. The V segment lost 0 bases and the J segment 5 bases; nucleotides outside the gene matches: 8. This CDR3 reads CASSQEGHRTGNEKLFF. CDR3 DNA sequence: TGTGCCAGCAGCCAAGAAGGACATAGGACAGGGAATGAAAAACTGTTTTTT.

V and J are TRBV20-1 and TRBJ2-3; TRBD2 matches 10 bases. Trimming took 3 bases from V and 0 from J; bases not matched to a gene: 9. This CDR3 has 17 amino acids. Germline V lookup: CDR1 DFQATT, CDR2 SNEGSKA (reference sequence). As DNA, the CDR3 is TGCAGTGCTAGTGGGGCTAGCGGGAGCGCTAGCACAGATACGCAGTATTTT. The encoded protein is CSASGASGSASTDTQYF.

This clone came up once. This rearrangement joins TRBV15 to TRBJ1-1, with 10 bases matching TRBD1. Looked up from germline, CDR1 is LNHNV and CDR2 is YYDKDF (reference sequence). The CDR3 is made up of 16 amino acids. V shed 7 bases, J shed 3 bases, and the junction held 11 bases outside the gene matches. In nucleotides, the CDR3 is TGTGCCACCAAACTGACAGGGGGCATTCGGGACACTGAAGCTTTCTTT. This encodes CATKLTGGIRDTEAFF.

In its sample, this clone was seen a few times. The chain joins TRBV10-3 to TRBJ2-3; D not resolved. This CDR3 spans 13 amino acids. V was cut by 3 bases and J by 1 base, with 5 bases left in between. In germline, CDR1 is ENHRY, CDR2 SYGVKD. Here the CDR3 reads CAISDSGTDTQYF. The DNA for the CDR3 is TGTGCCATCAGTGATTCCGGCACAGATACGCAGTATTTT.

This clone has only one observation. The chain recombines TRBV28 with TRBJ1-2; D might be TRBD1 (5 bases). The germline V and J ends were trimmed by 5 bases and 4 bases, with 14 bases remaining between them. CDR1 and CDR2 from the germline V gene are MDHEN and SYDVKM. The CDR3 spans 14 residues. CDR3 nucleotide sequence: TGTGCCAGCAGTGCTGGGGCGGGGAGCTATGGCTACACCTTC. Translating gives CASSAGAGSYGYTF.

The chain employs TRBV6-6 and TRBJ1-4; 7 bases line up with TRBD1. V lost 5 bases, J lost 4 bases, and 13 bases stayed unmatched. This CDR3 has 17 amino acids. Germline values: CDR1 MNHNY, CDR2 SVGAGI (reference sequence). CDR3 in amino acids: CASSPADRLSINEKLFF. For the CDR3, the DNA is TGTGCCAGCAGTCCCGCGGACAGGCTCTCCATTAATGAAAAACTGTTTTTT.

The chain recombines TRBV2 with TRBJ2-1; TRBD2 matches at 13 bases. Looked up from germline, CDR1 is SNHLY and CDR2 is FYNNEI. The CDR3 is 15 residues long. Unmatched junction bases numbered 7, after V lost 5 bases and J lost 9 bases. This chain's CDR3 is CASSQRTSGSGEQFF. The CDR3 DNA reads as TGTGCCAGCAGTCAGAGGACTAGCGGGAGCGGTGAGCAGTTCTTC.

The rearrangement joins TRBV27 to TRBJ2-7, with 7 bases fitting TRBD1. This CDR3 region has 17 residues. Germline V gene data show CDR1 as MNHEY and CDR2 as SMNVEV (reference sequence). V lost 6 bases to trimming and J lost 0 bases; unmatched junction nucleotides: 14. CDR3 in amino acids: CASSKRITGTASYEQYF. The CDR3 bases are TGTGCCAGCAGCAAACGAATCACCGGGACAGCCTCCTACGAGCAGTACTTC.

The J gene is TRBJ1-1, the V gene TRBV30, with a possible D match to TRBD1 (6 bases). This CDR3 has 16 residues. V gave up 0 bases and J gave up 3 bases, with 17 bases separating them. The germline gives CDR1 GTSNPN, CDR2 SVGIG (reference sequence). The CDR3 DNA reads as TGTGCCTGGAGTGTAAGGCAGGGGCTCGGGGACACTGAAGCTTTCTTT. Its protein product is CAWSVRQGLGDTEAFF.

This sequence joins TRBV19 and TRBJ2-3; TRBD2 matches 13 bases. V shed 1 base and J 2 bases; nucleotides not matched to a gene: 6. The CDR3 runs to 18 residues. From germline, CDR1 is LNHDA and CDR2 SQIVND (reference sequence). In DNA, the CDR3 is TGTGCCAGTAGTATAGGGTACGGGACTAGCGGGAACACAGATACGCAGTATTTT. Translation gives CASSIGYGTSGNTDTQYF.

The rearrangement links TRBV30 to TRBJ1-2; D is possibly TRBD1 (5 bases). The V end was cut by 0 bases, the J end by 5 bases, with 13 bases between. Germline V gene data show CDR1 as GTSNPN and CDR2 as SVGIG (reference sequence). The CDR3 has 14 amino acids. CDR3 region: CAWSVLSGRYGYTF. CDR3 nucleotides: TGTGCCTGGAGTGTACTCTCAGGGCGTTATGGCTACACCTTC. The variable domain in full, with the rest retrieved from reference TRBV30 and TRBJ1-2, is SQTIHQWPATLVQPVGSPLSLECTVEGTSNPNLYWYRQAAGRGLQLLFYSVGIGQISSEVPQNLSASRPQDRQFILSSKKLLLSDSGFYLCAWSVLSGRYGYTFGSGTRLTVV.

This chain joins TRBV2 and TRBJ1-6; D gene uncertain. CDR3 length equals 17 residues. Germline V gene sequence: CDR1 SNHLY, CDR2 FYNNEI. V was shortened by 2 bases and J by 8 bases, with 19 bases between the two germline ends. The CDR3 region has the DNA TGTGCCAGCAGTGAATCCGGGAAAACGGTAACTGATTCACCCCTCCACTTT. Its translation is CASSESGKTVTDSPLHF.

The gene calls are TRBV7-8 and TRBJ2-1; TRBD2 matches 8 bases. Per germline, CDR1 SGHVS and CDR2 FQNEAQ. The CDR3 runs 13 residues. The trim removed 6 bases at V and 9 bases at J, leaving 7 bases unmatched. This CDR3 is CASSWREEGEQFF. The CDR3 DNA follows: TGTGCCAGCAGTTGGCGGGAGGAGGGTGAGCAGTTCTTC.

The V and J genes are TRBV11-2 and TRBJ2-1, with 10 bases that match TRBD1. The CDR3 totals 16 residues. Germline lookup yields CDR1 SGHAT and CDR2 FQNNGV. With V trimmed by 3 bases and J by 5 bases, 7 bases remained unmatched. CDR3 bases: TGTGCCAGCAGCTTTCAGGACAGGGGGTATCACAATGAGCAGTTCTTC. It encodes CASSFQDRGYHNEQFF. Variable domain in full (rest from reference TRBV11-2 and TRBJ2-1): EAGVAQSPRYKIIEKRQSVAFWCNPISGHATLYWYQQILGQGPKLLIQFQNNGVVDDSQLPKDRFSAERLKGVDSTLKIQPAKLEDSAVYLCASSFQDRGYHNEQFFGPGTRLTVL.

In nucleotides, the CDR3 is TGTGCCAGCAGCCCCTTAGCAGCGGGAGGGCCCTACGAGCAGTACTTC. Its protein product is CASSPLAAGGPYEQYF. The chain combines TRBV7-2 with TRBJ2-7; 10 nucleotides align to TRBD2. This CDR3 is 16 amino acids long. With V trimmed by 5 bases and J by 2 bases, 9 bases remained unmatched. CDR1 and CDR2 (germline): SGHTA, FQGNSA.

The chain combines TRBV12-3 or TRBV12-4 with TRBJ2-7, with unresolved D. The CDR3 is made up of 13 amino acids. The germline V and J ends were trimmed by 6 bases and 1 base, with 10 bases remaining between them. CDR3 amino acids: CASSPQFSYEQYF. The CDR3 DNA reads as TGTGCCAGCAGCCCCCAGTTTTCCTACGAGCAGTACTTC.